A selection of T cell receptor beta chains follows, all from one sample in a study of blood T cell repertoires in COVID-19. Sequencing was performed with immunoSEQ multiplex PCR; in TCRdb, only in-frame clones are kept and a portion is missing. Seen here are roughly 250,000 clones, around 86% observed once, and the top ten hold about an eighth. The sample was peripheral blood. The receptors were sampled from an older woman with active or convalescent COVID-19. Both conserved end residues are part of each CDR3. A D gene is named only where the DNA matches it firmly.

NA TRBJ1-5 TRBV7-2 CASSIIRGDQPQHF TGTGCCAGCAGCATCATCCGGGGAGACCAGCCCCAGCATTTT
NA TRBJ1-5 TRBV11-1 CASSPQANQPQHF TGTGCCAGCAGCCCTCAGGCCAATCAGCCCCAGCATTTT
TRBD2 TRBJ2-3 TRBV27 CAAGLAGFGTDTQYF TGTGCAGCGGGGCTAGCGGGGTTTGGCACAGATACGCAGTATTTT
TRBD1 TRBJ1-1 TRBV6-6 CASSHRGLDTEAFF TGTGCCAGCAGCCACAGGGGGCTAGACACTGAAGCTTTCTTT
TRBD1 TRBJ2-7 TRBV7-6 CASSQGPGGFYEQYF TGTGCCAGCAGCCAGGGACCAGGGGGCTTCTACGAGCAGTACTTC
TRBD1 TRBJ1-2 TRBV2 CASVQQGLGGYTF TGTGCCAGCGTACAACAGGGGCTAGGTGGCTACACCTTC
NA TRBJ1-3 TRBV10-3 CAILEDSSGNTIYF TGTGCCATCTTAGAGGACAGCTCTGGAAACACCATATATTTT
TRBD2 TRBJ2-1 TRBV3-1/TRBV3-2 CASSSRRVSGGGNEQFF TGTGCCAGCAGCTCTCGACGGGTTAGCGGGGGTGGGAATGAGCAGTTCTTC
NA TRBJ1-2 TRBV27 CASSWGGGYTF TGTGCCAGCAGTTGGGGGGGTGGCTACACCTTC
NA TRBJ1-1 TRBV5-1 CASSLMGAVTEAFF TGCGCCAGCAGCTTGATGGGGGCTGTAACTGAAGCTTTCTTT